This T cell receptor beta chain was documented in a study of T cell responses to AZD1222 COVID-19 vaccine. Whole-study findings and limits: Of spike-specific TCRs, nearly half reportedly target regions left unmutated in variants. Clonal diversity was possibly underestimated, and the donors were mostly white British, with more females. Baseline seropositivity occurred in only a handful of AZD1222 recipients. With two AZD1222 doses given, Spike-specific TCR breadth and depth both rose.

Method: immunoSEQ multiplex PCR; TCRdb's copy keeps in-frame clones and lacks some. Counted here are 97,000 or so clones, about nine tenths occurring once; the ten biggest clones make up 8% to 8.5%. This clone is a singleton in its sample. Antigen: not known. The V gene's germline CDR1 is LNHDA and CDR2 SQIVND (reference sequence). With 6 bases clipped from V and 6 bases from J, the junction kept 9 bases outside the gene matches. The CDR3 extends over 14 amino acids. This specimen was peripheral blood, taken 28 days after the second AZD1222 dose. The receptor's source is an adult who received the AZD1222 COVID-19 vaccine. The chain combines TRBV19 with TRBJ1-1; 8 nucleotides match TRBD1. CDR3 bases: TGTGCCAGTAGGGGGCAGGGGGCTATTGCTGAAGCTTTCTTT. As protein: CASRGQGAIAEAFF.